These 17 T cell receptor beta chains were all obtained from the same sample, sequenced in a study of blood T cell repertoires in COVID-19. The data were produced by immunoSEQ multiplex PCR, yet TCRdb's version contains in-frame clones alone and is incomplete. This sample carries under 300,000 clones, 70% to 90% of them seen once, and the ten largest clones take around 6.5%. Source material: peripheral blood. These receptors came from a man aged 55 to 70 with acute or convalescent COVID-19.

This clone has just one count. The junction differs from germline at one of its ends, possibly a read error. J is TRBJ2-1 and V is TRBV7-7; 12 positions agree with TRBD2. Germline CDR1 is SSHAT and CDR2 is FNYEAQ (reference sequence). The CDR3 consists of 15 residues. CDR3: CASSPLAGGVNEQFF. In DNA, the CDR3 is TGTGCTAGCAGCCCTCTAGCGGGAGGGGTCAATGAGCAGTTCTTC.

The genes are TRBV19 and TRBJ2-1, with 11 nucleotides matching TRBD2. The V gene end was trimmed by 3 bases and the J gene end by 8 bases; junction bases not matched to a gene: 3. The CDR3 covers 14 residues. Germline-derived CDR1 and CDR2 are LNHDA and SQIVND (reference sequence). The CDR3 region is CASSITSGSDEQFF. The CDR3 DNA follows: TGTGCCAGTAGTATTACTAGCGGGAGCGATGAGCAGTTCTTC. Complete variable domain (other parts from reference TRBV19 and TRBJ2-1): DGGITQSPKYLFRKEGQNVTLSCEQNLNHDAMYWYRQDPGQGLRLIYYSQIVNDFQKGDIAEGYSVSREKKESFPLTVTSAQKNPTAFYLCASSITSGSDEQFFGPGTRLTVL.

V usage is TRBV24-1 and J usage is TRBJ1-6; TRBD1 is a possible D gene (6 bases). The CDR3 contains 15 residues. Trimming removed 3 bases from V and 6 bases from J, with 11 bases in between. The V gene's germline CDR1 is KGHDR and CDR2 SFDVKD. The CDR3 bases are TGTGCCACCAGTGATGCTACAGGGTCTAATTCACCCCTCCACTTT. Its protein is CATSDATGSNSPLHF.

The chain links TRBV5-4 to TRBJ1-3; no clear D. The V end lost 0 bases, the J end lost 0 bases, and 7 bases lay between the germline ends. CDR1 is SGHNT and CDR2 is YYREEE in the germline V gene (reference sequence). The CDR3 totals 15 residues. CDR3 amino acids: CASSLDAGSGNTIYF. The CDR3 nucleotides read TGTGCCAGCAGCTTGGACGCGGGCTCTGGAAACACCATATATTTT.

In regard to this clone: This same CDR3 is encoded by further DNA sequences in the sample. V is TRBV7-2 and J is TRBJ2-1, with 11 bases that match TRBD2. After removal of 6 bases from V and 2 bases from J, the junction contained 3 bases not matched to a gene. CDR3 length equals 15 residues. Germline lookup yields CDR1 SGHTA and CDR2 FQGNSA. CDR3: CASSLAGGTYNEQFF. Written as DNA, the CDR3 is TGTGCCAGCAGTCTAGCGGGAGGAACCTACAATGAGCAGTTCTTC. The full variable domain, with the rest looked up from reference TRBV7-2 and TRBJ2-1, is GAGVSQSPSNKVTEKGKDVELRCDPISGHTALYWYRQSLGQGLEFLIYFQGNSAPDKSGLPSDRFSAERTGGSVSTLTIQRTQQEDSAVYLCASSLAGGTYNEQFFGPGTRLTVL.

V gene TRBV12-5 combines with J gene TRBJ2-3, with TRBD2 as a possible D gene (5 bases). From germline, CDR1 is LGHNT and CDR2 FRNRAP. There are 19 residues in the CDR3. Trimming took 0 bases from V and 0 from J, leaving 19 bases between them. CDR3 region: CASGLVHRGLISSTDTQYF. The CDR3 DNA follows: TGTGCTAGTGGTTTGGTACATAGAGGGTTAATCTCGAGCACAGATACGCAGTATTTT.

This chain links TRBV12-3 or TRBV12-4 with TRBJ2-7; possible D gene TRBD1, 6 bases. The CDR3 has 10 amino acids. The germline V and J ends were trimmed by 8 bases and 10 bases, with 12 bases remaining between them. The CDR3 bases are TGTGCCAGCGGGTCAGGGGAACAGTACTTC. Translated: CASGSGEQYF.

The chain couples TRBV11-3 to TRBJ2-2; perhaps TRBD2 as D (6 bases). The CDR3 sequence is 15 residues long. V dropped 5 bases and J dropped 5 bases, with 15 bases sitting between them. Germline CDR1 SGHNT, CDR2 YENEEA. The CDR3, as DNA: TGTGCCAGCAGCCCGCGGGGAGATCCAACCGGGGAGCTGTTTTTT. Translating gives CASSPRGDPTGELFF.

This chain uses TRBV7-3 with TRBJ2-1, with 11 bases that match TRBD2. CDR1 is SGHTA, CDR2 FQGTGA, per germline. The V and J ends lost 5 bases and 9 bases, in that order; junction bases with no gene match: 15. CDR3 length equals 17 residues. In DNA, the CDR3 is TGTGCCAGCAGCCCCCGTCCCACTAGCGGGAGAAACAGTGAGCAGTTCTTC. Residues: CASSPRPTSGRNSEQFF.

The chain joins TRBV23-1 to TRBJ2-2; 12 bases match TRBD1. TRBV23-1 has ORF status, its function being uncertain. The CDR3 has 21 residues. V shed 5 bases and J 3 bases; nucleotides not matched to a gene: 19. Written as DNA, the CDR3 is TGCGCCAGCAGTTTTCCATTTTACCGGGACAGGGGGCCGGGTCACACCGGGGAGCTGTTTTTT. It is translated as CASSFPFYRDRGPGHTGELFF.

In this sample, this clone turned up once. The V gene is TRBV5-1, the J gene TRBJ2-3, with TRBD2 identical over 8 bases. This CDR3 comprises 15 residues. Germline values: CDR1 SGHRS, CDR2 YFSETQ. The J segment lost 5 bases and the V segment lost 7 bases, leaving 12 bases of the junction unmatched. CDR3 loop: CASGSGGALIDTQYF. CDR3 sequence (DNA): TGCGCCAGCGGGTCGGGAGGGGCGTTGATAGATACGCAGTATTTT. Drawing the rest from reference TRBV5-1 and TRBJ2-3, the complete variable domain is KAGVTQTPRYLIKTRGQQVTLSCSPISGHRSVSWYQQTPGQGLQFLFEYFSETQRNKGNFPGRFSGRQFSNSRSEMNVSTLELGDSALYLCASGSGGALIDTQYFGPGTRLTVL.

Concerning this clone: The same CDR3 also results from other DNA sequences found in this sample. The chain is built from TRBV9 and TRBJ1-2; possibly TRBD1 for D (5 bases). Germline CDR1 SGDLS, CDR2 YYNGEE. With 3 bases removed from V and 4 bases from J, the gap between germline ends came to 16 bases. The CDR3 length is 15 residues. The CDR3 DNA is TGTGCCAGCAGCGCCAACCAGAGGGGAGGCTATGGCTACACCTTC. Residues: CASSANQRGGYGYTF.

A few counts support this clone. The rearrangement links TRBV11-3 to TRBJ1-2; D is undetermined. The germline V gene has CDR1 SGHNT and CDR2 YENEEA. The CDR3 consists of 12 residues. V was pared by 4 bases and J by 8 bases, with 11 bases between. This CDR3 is CASSSGPYGYTF. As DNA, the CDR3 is TGTGCCAGCAGCTCAGGCCCGTACGGCTACACCTTC.

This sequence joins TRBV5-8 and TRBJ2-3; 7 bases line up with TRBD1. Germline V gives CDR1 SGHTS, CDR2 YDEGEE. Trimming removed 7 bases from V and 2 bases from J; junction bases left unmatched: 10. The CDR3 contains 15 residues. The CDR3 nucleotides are TGTGCCAGCCCCAATTGGGACAGAAACACAGATACGCAGTATTTT. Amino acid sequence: CASPNWDRNTDTQYF. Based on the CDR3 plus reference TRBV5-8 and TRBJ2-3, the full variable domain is EAGVTQSPTHLIKTRGQQATLRCSPISGHTSVYWYQQALGLGLQFLLWYDEGEERNRGNFPPRFSGRQFPNYSSELNVNALELEDSALYLCASPNWDRNTDTQYFGPGTRLTVL.

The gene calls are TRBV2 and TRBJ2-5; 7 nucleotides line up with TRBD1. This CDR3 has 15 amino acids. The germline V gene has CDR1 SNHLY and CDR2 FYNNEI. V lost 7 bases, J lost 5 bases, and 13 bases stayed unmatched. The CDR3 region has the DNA TGTGCCAGCACCAGTTCCGGGACAGAGGTGGAGACCCAGTACTTC. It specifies CASTSSGTEVETQYF.

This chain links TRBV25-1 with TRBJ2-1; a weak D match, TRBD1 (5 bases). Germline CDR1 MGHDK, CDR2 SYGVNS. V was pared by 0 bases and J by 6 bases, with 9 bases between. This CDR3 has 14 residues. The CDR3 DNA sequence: TGTGCCAGCAGTGAATACAGGACAAGCAATGAGCAGTTCTTC. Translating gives CASSEYRTSNEQFF.

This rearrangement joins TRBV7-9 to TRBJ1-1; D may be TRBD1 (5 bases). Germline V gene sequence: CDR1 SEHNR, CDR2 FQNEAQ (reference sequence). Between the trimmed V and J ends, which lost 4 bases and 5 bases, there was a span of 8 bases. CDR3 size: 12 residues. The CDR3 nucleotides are TGTGCCAGCAGCTCCCGGGGGACTGAAGCTTTCTTT. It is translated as CASSSRGTEAFF.